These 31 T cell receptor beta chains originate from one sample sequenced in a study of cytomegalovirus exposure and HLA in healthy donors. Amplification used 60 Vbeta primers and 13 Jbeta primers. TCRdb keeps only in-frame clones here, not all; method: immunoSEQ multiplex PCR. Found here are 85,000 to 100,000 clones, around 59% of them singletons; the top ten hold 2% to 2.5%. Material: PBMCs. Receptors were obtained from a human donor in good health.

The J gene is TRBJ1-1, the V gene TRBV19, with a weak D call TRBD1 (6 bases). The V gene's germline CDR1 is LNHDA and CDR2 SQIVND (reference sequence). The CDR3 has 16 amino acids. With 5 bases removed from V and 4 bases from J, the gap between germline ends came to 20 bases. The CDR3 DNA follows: TGTGCCAGTAGTCCTCGGACAGTTCATCGGGGCACTGAAGCTTTCTTT. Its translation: CASSPRTVHRGTEAFF.

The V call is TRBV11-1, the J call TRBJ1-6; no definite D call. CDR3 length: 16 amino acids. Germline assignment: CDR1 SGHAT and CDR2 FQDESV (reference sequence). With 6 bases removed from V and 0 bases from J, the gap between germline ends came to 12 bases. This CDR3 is CASRFAPSSYNSPLHF. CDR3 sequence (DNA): TGTGCCAGCAGATTCGCGCCGAGCTCCTATAATTCACCCCTCCACTTT.

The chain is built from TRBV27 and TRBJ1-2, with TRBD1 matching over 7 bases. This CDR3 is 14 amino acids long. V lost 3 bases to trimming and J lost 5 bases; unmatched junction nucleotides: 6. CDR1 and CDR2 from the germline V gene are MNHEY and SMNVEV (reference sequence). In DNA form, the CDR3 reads TGTGCCAGCAGTTTCTCGGACAGGCTGTATGGCTACACCTTC. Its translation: CASSFSDRLYGYTF.

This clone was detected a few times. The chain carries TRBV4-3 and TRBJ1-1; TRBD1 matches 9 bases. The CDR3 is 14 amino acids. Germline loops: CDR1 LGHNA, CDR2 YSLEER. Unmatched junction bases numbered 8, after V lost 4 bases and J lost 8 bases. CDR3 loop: CASSLGGQGAEAFF. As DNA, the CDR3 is TGCGCCAGCAGCCTAGGGGGACAGGGAGCCGAAGCTTTCTTT.

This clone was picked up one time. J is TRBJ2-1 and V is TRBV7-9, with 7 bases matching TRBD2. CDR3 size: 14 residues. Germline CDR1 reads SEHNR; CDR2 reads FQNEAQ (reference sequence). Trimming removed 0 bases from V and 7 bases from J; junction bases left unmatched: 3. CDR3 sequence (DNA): TGTGCCAGCAGCTTAGCGGGGGGGAAGAATGAGCAGTTCTTC. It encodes CASSLAGGKNEQFF.

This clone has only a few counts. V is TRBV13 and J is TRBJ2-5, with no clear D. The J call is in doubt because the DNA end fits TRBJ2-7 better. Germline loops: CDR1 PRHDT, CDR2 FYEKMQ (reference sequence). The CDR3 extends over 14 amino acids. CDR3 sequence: CASSLAGAPYEQYF. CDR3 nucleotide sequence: TGTGCCAGCAGCTTAGCGGGTGCCCCCTACGAGCAGTACTTC.

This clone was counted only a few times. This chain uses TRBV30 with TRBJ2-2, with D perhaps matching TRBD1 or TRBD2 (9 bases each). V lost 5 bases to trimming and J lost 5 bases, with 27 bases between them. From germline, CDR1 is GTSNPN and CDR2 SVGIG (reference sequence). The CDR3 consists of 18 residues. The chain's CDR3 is CAWAGTGYLAGLTGELFF. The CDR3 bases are TGTGCCTGGGCCGGGACAGGGTACCTAGCGGGGTTAACCGGGGAGCTGTTTTTT.

CDR3 bases: TGTGCCAGCAGTGAGACGGGGATCGGGTACGAGCAGTACTTC. It translates to CASSETGIGYEQYF. The rearrangement uses TRBV2 and TRBJ2-7; possible D gene TRBD2, 5 bases. Germline V gene lookup returns CDR1 SNHLY and CDR2 FYNNEI. V lost 3 bases, J lost 4 bases, and 13 bases lay in between. The CDR3 length is 14 residues.

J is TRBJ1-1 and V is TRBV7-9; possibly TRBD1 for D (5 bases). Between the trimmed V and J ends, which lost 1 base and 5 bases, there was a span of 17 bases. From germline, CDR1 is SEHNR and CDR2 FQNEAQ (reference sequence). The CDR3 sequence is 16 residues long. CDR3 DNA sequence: TGTGCCAGCAGCTTAGTGACCACAGGTTTTCGGACTGAAGCTTTCTTT. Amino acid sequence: CASSLVTTGFRTEAFF. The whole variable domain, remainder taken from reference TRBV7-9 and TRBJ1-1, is DTGVSQNPRHKITKRGQNVTFRCDPISEHNRLYWYRQTLGQGPEFLTYFQNEAQLEKSRLLSDRFSAERPKGSFSTLEIQRTEQGDSAMYLCASSLVTTGFRTEAFFGQGTRLTVV.

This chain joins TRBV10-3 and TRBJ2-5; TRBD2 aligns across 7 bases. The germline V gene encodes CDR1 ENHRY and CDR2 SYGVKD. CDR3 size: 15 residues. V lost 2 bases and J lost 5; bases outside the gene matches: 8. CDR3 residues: CAISEVPKLAETQYF. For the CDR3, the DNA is TGTGCCATCAGTGAGGTCCCGAAACTAGCGGAGACCCAGTACTTC.

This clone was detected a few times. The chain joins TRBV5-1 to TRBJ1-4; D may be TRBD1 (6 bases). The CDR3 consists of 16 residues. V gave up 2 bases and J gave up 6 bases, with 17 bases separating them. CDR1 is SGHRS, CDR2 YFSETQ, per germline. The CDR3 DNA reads TGCGCCAGCAGCTTATCACAGGGTACGCATTATGAAAAACTGTTTTTT. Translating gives CASSLSQGTHYEKLFF.

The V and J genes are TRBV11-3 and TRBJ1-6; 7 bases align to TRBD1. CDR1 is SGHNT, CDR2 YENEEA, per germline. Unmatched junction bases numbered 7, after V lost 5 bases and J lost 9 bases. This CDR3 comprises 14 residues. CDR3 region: CASSLTGIGSPLHF. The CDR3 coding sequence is TGTGCCAGCAGCCTGACAGGGATCGGTTCACCCCTCCACTTT.

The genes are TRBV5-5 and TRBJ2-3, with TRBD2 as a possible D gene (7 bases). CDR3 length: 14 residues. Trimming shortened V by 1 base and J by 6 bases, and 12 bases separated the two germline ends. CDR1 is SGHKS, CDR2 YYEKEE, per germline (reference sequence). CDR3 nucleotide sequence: TGTGCCAGCAGCTTGAGGGGGGGCGGGGATACGCAGTATTTT. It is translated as CASSLRGGGDTQYF. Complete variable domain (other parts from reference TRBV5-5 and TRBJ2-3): DAGVTQSPTHLIKTRGQQVTLRCSPISGHKSVSWYQQVLGQGPQFIFQYYEKEERGRGNFPDRFSARQFPNYSSELNVNALLLGDSALYLCASSLRGGGDTQYFGPGTRLTVL.

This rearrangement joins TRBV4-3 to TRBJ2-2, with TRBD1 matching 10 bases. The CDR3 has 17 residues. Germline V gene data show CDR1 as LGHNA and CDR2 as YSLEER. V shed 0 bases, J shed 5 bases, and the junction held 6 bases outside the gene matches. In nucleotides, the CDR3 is TGCGCCAGCAGCCAAGATTACCTGGGACAGGGGACCGGGGAGCTGTTTTTT. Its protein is CASSQDYLGQGTGELFF.

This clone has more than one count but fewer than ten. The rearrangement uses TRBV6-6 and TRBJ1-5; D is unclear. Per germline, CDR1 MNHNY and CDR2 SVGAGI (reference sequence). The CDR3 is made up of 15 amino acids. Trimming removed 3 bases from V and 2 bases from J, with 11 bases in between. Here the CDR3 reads CASSYSNEGNQPQHF. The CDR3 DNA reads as TGTGCCAGCAGTTATTCCAATGAGGGCAATCAGCCCCAGCATTTT.

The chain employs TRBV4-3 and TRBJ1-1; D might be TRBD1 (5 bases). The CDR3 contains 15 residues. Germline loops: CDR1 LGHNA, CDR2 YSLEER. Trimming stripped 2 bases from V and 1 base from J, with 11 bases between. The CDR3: CASSQKGWGNTEAFF. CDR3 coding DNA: TGCGCCAGCAGCCAAAAGGGGTGGGGGAACACTGAAGCTTTCTTT.

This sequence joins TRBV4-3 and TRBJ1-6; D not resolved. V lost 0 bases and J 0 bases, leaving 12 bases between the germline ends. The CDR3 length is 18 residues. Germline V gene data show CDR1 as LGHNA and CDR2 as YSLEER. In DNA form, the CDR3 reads TGCGCCAGCAGCCAAGATGGGCCAGCCAACTCCTATAATTCACCCCTCCACTTT. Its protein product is CASSQDGPANSYNSPLHF.

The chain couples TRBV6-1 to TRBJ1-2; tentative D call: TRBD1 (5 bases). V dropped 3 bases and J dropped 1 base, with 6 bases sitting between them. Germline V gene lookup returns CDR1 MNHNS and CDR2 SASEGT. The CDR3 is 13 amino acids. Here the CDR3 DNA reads TGTGCCAGCAGTGAGACAGATAACTATGGCTACACCTTC. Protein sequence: CASSETDNYGYTF.

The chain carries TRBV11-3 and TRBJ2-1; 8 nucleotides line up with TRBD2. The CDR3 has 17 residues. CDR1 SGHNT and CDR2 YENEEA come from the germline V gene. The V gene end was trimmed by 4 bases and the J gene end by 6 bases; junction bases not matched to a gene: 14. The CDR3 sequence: CASSSRRTSRAPNEQFF. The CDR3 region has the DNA TGTGCCAGCAGCTCCCGACGGACTAGCCGAGCGCCCAATGAGCAGTTCTTC.

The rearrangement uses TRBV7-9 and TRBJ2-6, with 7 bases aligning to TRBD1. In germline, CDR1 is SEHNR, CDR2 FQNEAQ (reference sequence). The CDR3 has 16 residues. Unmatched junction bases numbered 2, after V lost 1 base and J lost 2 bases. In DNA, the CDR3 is TGTGCCAGCAGCTTAGAAGACAGGGCTGGGGCCAACGTCCTGACTTTC. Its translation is CASSLEDRAGANVLTF.

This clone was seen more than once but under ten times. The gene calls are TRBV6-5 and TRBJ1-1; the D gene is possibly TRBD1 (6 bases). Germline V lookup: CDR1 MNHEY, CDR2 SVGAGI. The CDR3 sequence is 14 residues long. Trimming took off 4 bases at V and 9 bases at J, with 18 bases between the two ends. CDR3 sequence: CASSSRLGGGKAFF. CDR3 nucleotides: TGTGCCAGCAGTTCGCGCCTGGGTGGGGGCAAAGCTTTCTTT.

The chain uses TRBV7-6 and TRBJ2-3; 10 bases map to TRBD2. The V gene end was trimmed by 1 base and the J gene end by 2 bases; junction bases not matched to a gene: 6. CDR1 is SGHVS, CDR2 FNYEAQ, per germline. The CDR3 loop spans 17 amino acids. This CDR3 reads CASSLVSSGGLTDTQYF. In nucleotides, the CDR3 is TGTGCCAGCAGCTTAGTCTCTAGCGGGGGCCTCACAGATACGCAGTATTTT. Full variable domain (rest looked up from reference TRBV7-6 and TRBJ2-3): GAGVSQSPRYKVTKRGQDVALRCDPISGHVSLYWYRQALGQGPEFLTYFNYEAQQDKSGLPNDRFSAERPEGSISTLTIQRTEQRDSAMYRCASSLVSSGGLTDTQYFGPGTRLTVL.

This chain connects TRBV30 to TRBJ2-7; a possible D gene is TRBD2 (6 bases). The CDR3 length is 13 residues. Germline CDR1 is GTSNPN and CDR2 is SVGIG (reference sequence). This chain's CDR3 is CAGTIGGTDEQYF. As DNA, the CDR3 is TGTGCTGGAACAATCGGGGGAACGGACGAGCAGTACTTC. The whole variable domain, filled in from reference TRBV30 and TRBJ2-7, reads SQTIHQWPATLVQPVGSPLSLECTVEGTSNPNLYWYRQAAGRGLQLLFYSVGIGQISSEVPQNLSASRPQDRQFILSSKKLLLSDSGFYLCAGTIGGTDEQYFGPGTRLTVT.

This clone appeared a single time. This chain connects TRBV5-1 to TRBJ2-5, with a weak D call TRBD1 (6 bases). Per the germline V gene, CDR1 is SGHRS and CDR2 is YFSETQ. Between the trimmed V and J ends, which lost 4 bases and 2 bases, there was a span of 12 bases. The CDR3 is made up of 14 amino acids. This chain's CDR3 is CASSPQGGQETQYF. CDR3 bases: TGCGCCAGCAGCCCACAGGGTGGTCAAGAGACCCAGTACTTC.

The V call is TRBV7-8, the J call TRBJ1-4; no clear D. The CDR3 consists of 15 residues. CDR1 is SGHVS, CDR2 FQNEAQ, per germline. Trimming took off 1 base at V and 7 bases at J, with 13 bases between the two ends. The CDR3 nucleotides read TGTGCCAGCAGCTTAGGCGGTGCCGATAGTGAAAAACTGTTTTTT. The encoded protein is CASSLGGADSEKLFF.

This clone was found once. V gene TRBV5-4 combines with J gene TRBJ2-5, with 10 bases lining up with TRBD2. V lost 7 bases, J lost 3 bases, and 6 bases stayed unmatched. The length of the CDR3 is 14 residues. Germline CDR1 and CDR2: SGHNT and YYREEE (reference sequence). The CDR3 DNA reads TGTGCCAGCGTCCCAGCGGGGGGGAAAGAGACCCAGTACTTC. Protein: CASVPAGGKETQYF.

The CDR3 DNA reads TGTGCCAGCAGTCGGGACAGGGGTCAGCCCCAGCATTTT. The encoded protein is CASSRDRGQPQHF. This chain connects TRBV6-1 to TRBJ1-5; 10 nucleotides match TRBD1. Looked up from germline, CDR1 is MNHNS and CDR2 is SASEGT. The CDR3 has 13 residues. The V gene end was trimmed by 5 bases and the J gene end by 6 bases; junction bases not matched to a gene: 1.

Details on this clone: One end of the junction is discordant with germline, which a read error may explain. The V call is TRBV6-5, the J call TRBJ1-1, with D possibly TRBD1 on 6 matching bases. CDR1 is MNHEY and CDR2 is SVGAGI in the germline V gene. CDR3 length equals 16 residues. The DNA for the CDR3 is TGTGCCAGCAGTTACCGGTTACAGGGCCTGAACACTGGAGCTTTCTTT. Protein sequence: CASSYRLQGLNTGAFF.

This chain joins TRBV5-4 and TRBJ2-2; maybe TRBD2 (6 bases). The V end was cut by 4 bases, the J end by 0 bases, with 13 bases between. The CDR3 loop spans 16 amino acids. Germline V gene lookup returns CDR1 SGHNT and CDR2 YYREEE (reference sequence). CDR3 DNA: TGTGCCAGCAGCCCAAGGGACTTCGCGAACACCGGGGAGCTGTTTTTT. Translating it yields CASSPRDFANTGELFF.

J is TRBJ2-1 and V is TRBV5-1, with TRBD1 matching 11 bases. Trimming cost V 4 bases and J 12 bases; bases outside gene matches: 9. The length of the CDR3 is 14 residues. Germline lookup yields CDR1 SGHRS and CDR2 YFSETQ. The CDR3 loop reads CASSPGQGARAQFF. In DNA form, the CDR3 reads TGCGCCAGCAGCCCTGGACAGGGGGCGAGAGCGCAGTTCTTC.

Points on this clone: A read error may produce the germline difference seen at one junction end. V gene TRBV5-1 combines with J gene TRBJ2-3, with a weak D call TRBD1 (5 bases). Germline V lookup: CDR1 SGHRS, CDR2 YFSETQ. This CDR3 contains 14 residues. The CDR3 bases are TGCGCCAGCACGCCAGGACAAAGCACAGATATGCAGTATTTT. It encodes CASTPGQSTDMQYF.